The clone carrying this T cell receptor (beta chain) was observed at least ten times. This entry comes from a study of read filtering for tumor transcriptome and immune sequencing. The V and J ends lost 0 bases and 0 bases respectively, with 11 bases between them. The CDR3 loop spans 16 amino acids. Germline V gene data show CDR1 as SQVTM and CDR2 as ANQGSEA. Molecular barcoded adaptors covering alpha/delta and beta/gamma chains were used on approximately 440 ng RNA. TCRdb reprocessed the reads via MiXCR and lists one record per CDR3 protein. Seen here are about 130,000 distinct CDR3 sequences, around 13% observed once, and the top ten hold 6.5% to 9%.

The TCR originated in a donor aged 40 or older with multiple myeloma. The V call is TRBV29-1, the J call TRBJ2-2; the D is unclear. Sample: a population of CD138-negative cells sorted from bone marrow. DNA of the CDR3: TGCAGCGTTGAAGATATGGCCCGAACGAACACCGGGGAGCTGTTTTTT. Protein sequence: CSVEDMARTNTGELFF.